This TCR beta chain comes out of a study of post-analysis software for immune sequencing data. About the study: As for disease course, relapsing-remitting, secondary progressive and progressive-relapsing multiple sclerosis were all included. Study findings and constraints: By F measure, strong co-clustering occurred among samples prepared in the same batch. Five TRBV segments, including TRBV5-6, TRBV5-1 and TRBV20-1, were more frequent in patients than controls. In multiple sclerosis, normalized Chao1 diversity was significantly below that of controls.

This clonotype was detected only a few times. The antigen is not known. Each TCR beta cDNA library carried unique molecular identifiers. From the PCR reads, TCRdb called clonotypes with MiXCR, one entry per CDR3 protein. The sample yields under 900,000 distinct CDR3 sequences, around 53% seen once. Germline-derived CDR1 and CDR2 are SGHKS and YYEKEE (reference sequence). V lost 4 bases to trimming and J lost 1 base, with 13 bases between them. This CDR3 region has 15 residues. Sequenced input: blood. This receptor was obtained from a girl aged 5 to 17 with multiple sclerosis. The rearrangement links TRBV5-5 to TRBJ2-3; D uncertain. CDR3: CASSPRRSRTDTQYF. For the CDR3, the DNA is TGTGCCAGCAGCCCACGGCGGTCCCGCACAGATACGCAGTATTTT.